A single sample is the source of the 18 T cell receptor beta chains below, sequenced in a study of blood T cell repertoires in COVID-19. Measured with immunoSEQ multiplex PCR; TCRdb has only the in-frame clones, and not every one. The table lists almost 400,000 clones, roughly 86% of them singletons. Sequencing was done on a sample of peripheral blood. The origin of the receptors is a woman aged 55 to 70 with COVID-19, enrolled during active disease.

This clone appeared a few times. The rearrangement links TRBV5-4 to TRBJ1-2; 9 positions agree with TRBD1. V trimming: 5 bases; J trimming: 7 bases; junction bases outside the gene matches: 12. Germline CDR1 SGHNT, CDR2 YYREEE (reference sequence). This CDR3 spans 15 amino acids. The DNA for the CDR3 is TGTGCCAGCAGGATACCGGGACAGGGAACGGCTGGCTACACCTTC. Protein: CASRIPGQGTAGYTF.

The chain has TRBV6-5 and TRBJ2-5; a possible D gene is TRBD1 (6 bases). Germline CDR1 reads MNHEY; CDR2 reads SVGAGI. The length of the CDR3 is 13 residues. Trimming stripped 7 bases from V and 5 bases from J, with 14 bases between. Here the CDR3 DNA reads TGTGCCAGCAAGGACAGTGTTCGGGAGACCCAGTACTTC. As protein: CASKDSVRETQYF.

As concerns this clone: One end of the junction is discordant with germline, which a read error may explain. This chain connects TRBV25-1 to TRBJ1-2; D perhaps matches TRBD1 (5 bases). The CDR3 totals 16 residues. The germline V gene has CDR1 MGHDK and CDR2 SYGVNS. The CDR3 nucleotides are TGTGCCACCAGTGATCAACGACGGGGGGGGAACTATGGCTACACCTTC. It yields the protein CATSDQRRGGNYGYTF.

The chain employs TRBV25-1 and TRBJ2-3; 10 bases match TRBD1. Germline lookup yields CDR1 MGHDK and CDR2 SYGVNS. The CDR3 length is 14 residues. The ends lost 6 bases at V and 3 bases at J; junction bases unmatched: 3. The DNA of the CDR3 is TGTGCCAGCAGGCCGGGACAGGGGACAGATACGCAGTATTTT. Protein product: CASRPGQGTDTQYF.

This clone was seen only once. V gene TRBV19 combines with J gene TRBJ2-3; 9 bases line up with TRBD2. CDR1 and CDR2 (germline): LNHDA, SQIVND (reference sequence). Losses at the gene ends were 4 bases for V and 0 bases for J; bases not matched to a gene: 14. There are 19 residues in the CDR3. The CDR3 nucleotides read TGTGCCAGTAGTACCCCCAGGGCGGGGGGGCGCCCTAGCACAGATACGCAGTATTTT. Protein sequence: CASSTPRAGGRPSTDTQYF.

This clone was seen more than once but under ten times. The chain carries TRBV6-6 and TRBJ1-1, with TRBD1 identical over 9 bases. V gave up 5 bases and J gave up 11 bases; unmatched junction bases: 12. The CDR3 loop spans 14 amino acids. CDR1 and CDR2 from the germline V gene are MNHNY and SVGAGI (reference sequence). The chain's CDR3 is CASSVPGQGNSAFF. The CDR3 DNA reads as TGTGCCAGCAGTGTCCCGGGACAGGGCAATAGCGCTTTCTTT.

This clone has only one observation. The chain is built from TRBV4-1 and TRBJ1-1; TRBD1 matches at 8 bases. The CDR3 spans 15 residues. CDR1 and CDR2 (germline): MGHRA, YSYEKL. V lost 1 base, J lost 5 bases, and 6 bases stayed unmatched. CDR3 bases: TGCGCCAGCAGCCAAGGACAGGGGCCCCTGACTGAAGCTTTCTTT. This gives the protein CASSQGQGPLTEAFF.

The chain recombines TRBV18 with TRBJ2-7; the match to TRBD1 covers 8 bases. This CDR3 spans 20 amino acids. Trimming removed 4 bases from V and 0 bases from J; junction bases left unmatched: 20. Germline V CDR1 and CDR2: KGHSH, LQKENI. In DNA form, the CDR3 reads TGTGCCAGCTCACAAACCCCAGGGGGCGACCGACAGAGGAGCTCCTACGAGCAGTACTTC. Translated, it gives CASSQTPGGDRQRSSYEQYF.

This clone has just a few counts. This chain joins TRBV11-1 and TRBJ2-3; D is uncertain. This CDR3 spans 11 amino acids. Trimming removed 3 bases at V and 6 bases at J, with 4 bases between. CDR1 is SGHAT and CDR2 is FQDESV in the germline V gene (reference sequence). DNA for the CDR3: TGTGCCAGCAGCTTTGGCGATACGCAGTATTTT. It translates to CASSFGDTQYF.

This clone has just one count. The CDR3 loop is CASPLEDRGTYTDTQYF. For the CDR3, the DNA is TGTGCCAGCCCCCTTGAGGACAGGGGGACTTACACAGATACGCAGTATTTT. The chain recombines TRBV2 with TRBJ2-3; TRBD1 matches 10 bases. Trimming at V came to 8 bases and at J to 2 bases, leaving 13 bases not matched to a gene. Per the germline V gene, CDR1 is SNHLY and CDR2 is FYNNEI. The CDR3 totals 17 residues.

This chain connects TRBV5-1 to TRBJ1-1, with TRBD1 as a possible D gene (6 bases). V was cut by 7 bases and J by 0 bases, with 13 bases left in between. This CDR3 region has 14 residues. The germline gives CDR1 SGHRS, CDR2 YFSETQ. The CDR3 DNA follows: TGCGCCAGCGGACCTACAGGGATGAACACTGAAGCTTTCTTT. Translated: CASGPTGMNTEAFF.

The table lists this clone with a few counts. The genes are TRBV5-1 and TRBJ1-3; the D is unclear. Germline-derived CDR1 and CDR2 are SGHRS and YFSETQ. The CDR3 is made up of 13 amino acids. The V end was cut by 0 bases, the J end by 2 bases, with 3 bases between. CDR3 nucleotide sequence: TGCGCCAGCAGCTTGGCTCCTGGAAACACCATATATTTT. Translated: CASSLAPGNTIYF.

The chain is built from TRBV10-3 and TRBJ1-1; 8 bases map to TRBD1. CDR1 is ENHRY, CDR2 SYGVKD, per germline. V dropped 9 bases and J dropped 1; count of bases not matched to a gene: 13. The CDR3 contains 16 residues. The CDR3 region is CAIKVSQGAENTEAFF. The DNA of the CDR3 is TGTGCCATTAAGGTCTCCCAGGGGGCGGAGAACACTGAAGCTTTCTTT.

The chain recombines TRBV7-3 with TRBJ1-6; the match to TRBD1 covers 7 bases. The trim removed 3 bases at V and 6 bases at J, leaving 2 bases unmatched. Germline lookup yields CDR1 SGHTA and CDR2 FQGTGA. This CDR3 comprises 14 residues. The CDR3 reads CASSFDRANSPLHF. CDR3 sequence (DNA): TGTGCCAGCAGCTTCGACAGGGCTAATTCACCCCTCCACTTT.

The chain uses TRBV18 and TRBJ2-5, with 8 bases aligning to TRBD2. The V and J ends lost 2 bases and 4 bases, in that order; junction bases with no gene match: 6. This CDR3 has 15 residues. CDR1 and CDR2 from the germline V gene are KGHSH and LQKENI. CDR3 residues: CASSPIPGRAETQYF. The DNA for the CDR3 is TGTGCCAGCTCACCAATACCCGGGAGGGCAGAGACCCAGTACTTC.

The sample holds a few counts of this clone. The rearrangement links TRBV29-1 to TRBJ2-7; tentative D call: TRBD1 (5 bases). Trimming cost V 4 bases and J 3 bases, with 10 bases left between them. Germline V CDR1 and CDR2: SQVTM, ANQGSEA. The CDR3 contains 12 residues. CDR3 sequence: CSVGERGYEQYF. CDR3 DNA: TGCAGCGTTGGAGAAAGGGGCTACGAGCAGTACTTC.

CDR3 amino acids: CASSPLGRGSSYEQYF. The CDR3 DNA is TGTGCCAGCAGCCCGCTGGGGCGGGGGAGCTCCTACGAGCAGTACTTC. The rearrangement uses TRBV7-9 and TRBJ2-7, with 7 bases that match TRBD2. In germline, CDR1 is SEHNR, CDR2 FQNEAQ (reference sequence). J was trimmed by 0 bases and V by 5 bases; bases with no gene match: 10. The CDR3 has 16 amino acids.

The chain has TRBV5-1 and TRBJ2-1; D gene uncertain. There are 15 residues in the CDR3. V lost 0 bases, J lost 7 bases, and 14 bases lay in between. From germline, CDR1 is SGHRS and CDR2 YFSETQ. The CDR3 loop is CASSLGALGTNEQFF. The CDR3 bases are TGCGCCAGCAGCTTGGGGGCCCTGGGTACAAATGAGCAGTTCTTC.